This T cell receptor beta chain emerged from a study of technical replicates of blood from a handful of donors. The CDR3 runs to 13 residues. Between the trimmed V and J ends, which lost 3 bases and 1 base, there was a span of 6 bases. Per the germline V gene, CDR1 is LNHNV and CDR2 is YYDKDF (reference sequence). Measured with immunoSEQ multiplex PCR; TCRdb has only the in-frame clones, and not every one. The sample records tens of thousands of clones, approximately 95% being singletons. Sequencing was done on a sample of T cells isolated from PBMCs. This receptor was obtained from a human donor in good health. The rearrangement joins TRBV15 to TRBJ2-5; D unresolved. CDR3 region: CATSSRSQETQYF. Here the CDR3 DNA reads TGTGCCACCAGCAGCCGCAGCCAAGAGACCCAGTACTTC. Using reference TRBV15 and TRBJ2-5 for the parts outside the CDR3, the full variable domain is DAMVIQNPRYQVTQFGKPVTLSCSQTLNHNVMYWYQQKSSQAPKLLFHYYDKDFNNEADTPDNFQSRRPNTSFCFLDIRSPGLGDTAMYLCATSSRSQETQYFGPGTRLLVL.